This T cell receptor beta chain was recovered during a study of blood T cell repertoires in COVID-19. The overall study: Italy, Spain and the United States were the sources of the convalescent and acute COVID-19 samples. From T cells, B-cell-depleted T cells, or PBMCs came the material, which was cDNA or gDNA.

V lost 5 bases and J lost 3, with 16 bases in between. The germline V gene has CDR1 MNHEY and CDR2 SMNVEV (reference sequence). This CDR3 region has 15 residues. Study processing details: The assay estimated nucleated cells by amplifying reference gene primers. TCRdb's table, derived via immunoSEQ multiplex PCR, lists solely in-frame clones and lacks some. That table supplies the V and J calls and clone size; D and trimming were determined from the DNA. The table lists around 100,000 clones, around 84% of them singletons. Sequenced sample: peripheral blood. The chain has TRBV27 and TRBJ2-5; the D gene is possibly TRBD1 (5 bases). The TCR originated in a man in his forties with acute or convalescent COVID-19. The CDR3 nucleotides are TGTGCCAGCAGTCCCGCATCGTCCAGGGAAGAGACCCAGTACTTC. Residues: CASSPASSREETQYF.